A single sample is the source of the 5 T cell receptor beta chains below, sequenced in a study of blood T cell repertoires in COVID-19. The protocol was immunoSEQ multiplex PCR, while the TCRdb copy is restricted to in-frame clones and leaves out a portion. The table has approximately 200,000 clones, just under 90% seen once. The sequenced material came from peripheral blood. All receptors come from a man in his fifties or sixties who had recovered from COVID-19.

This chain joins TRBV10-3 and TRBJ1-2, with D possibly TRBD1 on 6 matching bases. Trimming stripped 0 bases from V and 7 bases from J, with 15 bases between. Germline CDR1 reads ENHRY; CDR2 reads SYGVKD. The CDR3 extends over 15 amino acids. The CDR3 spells CAISESRDNGLGYTF. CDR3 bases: TGTGCCATCAGTGAGTCTCGGGACAATGGTCTTGGCTACACCTTC.

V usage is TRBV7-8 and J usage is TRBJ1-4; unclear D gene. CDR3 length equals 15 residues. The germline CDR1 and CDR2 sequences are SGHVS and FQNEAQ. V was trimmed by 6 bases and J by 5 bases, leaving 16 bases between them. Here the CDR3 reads CASRREDASNEKLFF. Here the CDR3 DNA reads TGTGCCAGCAGGCGGGAGGACGCCTCGAATGAAAAACTGTTTTTT.

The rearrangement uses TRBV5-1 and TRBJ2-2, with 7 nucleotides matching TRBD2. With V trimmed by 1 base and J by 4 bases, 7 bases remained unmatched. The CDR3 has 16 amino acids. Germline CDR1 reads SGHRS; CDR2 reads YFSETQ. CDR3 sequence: CASSLLLAEPTGELFF. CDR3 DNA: TGCGCCAGCAGCTTGTTGCTAGCGGAGCCCACCGGGGAGCTGTTTTTT.

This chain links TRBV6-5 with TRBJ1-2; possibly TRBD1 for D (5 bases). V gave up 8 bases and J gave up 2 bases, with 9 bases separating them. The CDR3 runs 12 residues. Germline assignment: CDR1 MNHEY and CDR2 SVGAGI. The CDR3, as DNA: TGTGCCAGCTTTAGGGGCAACTATGGCTACACCTTC. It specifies CASFRGNYGYTF.

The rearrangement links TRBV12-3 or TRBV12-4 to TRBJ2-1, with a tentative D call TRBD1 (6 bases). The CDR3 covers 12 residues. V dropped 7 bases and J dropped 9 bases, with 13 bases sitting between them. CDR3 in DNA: TGTGCCAGCAAACTGGGGGCCCGTGAGCAGTTCTTC. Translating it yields CASKLGAREQFF.